The 25 T cell receptor beta chains below all came from one sample that was sequenced in a study of Ad26.COV2.S vaccination and SARS-CoV-2 variants (dated by TCRdb to the early 2020s). Library generation was performed with the immunoSEQ multiplex PCR assay. TCRdb provides this immuneACCESS table in a form limited to in-frame rearrangements. Some clones are lacking; in checked studies, under half of them reflect an unresolved V gene, and why the rest are absent is not known. This sample gives about 180,000 clones in total; around 88% of them show up just once. Of the sample, about 5.5% is held by the ten largest clones. The time point label corresponds to: individuals recovered from natural SARS-CoV-2 infection. The source material was peripheral blood, sampled after recovery from COVID-19. These TCRs come from a human donor who had recovered from COVID-19.

J is TRBJ2-7 and V is TRBV28; D is unclear. The CDR3 covers 12 residues. CDR1 MDHEN and CDR2 SYDVKM come from the germline V gene. Trimming removed 3 bases from V and 1 base from J, with 4 bases in between. CDR3 sequence: CASSLGSYEQYF. The CDR3 coding sequence is TGTGCCAGCAGTTTGGGGTCCTACGAGCAGTACTTC.

The chain couples TRBV5-4 to TRBJ2-5; 7 nucleotides align to TRBD2. J lost 2 bases, V lost 1 base, and 8 bases had no gene match. Germline values: CDR1 SGHNT, CDR2 YYREEE (reference sequence). The CDR3 covers 16 residues. CDR3 DNA: TGTGCCAGCAGCTTGATATTTCGGGGGGAACAAGAGACCCAGTACTTC. This codes for CASSLIFRGEQETQYF.

This chain joins TRBV15 and TRBJ2-6, with D uncertain. V was pared by 0 bases and J by 2 bases, with 5 bases between. The CDR3 extends over 15 amino acids. The germline V gene has CDR1 LNHNV and CDR2 YYDKDF (reference sequence). Here the CDR3 reads CATSRDPPGANVLTF. CDR3 in DNA: TGTGCCACCAGCAGAGATCCTCCTGGGGCCAACGTCCTGACTTTC.

This chain links TRBV7-4 with TRBJ1-4; D is undetermined. V shed 0 bases and J shed 0 bases, with 8 bases lying between them. Germline CDR1 and CDR2: SGHVT and SQSDAQ. This CDR3 comprises 16 residues. The CDR3 spells CASSLAETATNEKLFF. The CDR3 bases are TGTGCCAGCAGCTTAGCCGAGACCGCAACTAATGAAAAACTGTTTTTT. Complete variable domain (other parts from reference TRBV7-4 and TRBJ1-4): GAGVSQSPRYKVAKRGRDVALRCDSISGHVTLYWYRQTLGQGSEVLTYSQSDAQRDKSGRPSGRFSAERPERSVSTLKIQRTEQGDSAVYLCASSLAETATNEKLFFGSGTQLSVL.

The V gene is TRBV10-2, the J gene TRBJ2-1, with a weak D call TRBD1 (10 bases). The germline V and J ends were trimmed by 6 bases and 4 bases, with 34 bases remaining between them. There are 21 residues in the CDR3. Germline values: CDR1 WSHSY, CDR2 SAAADI. The CDR3 protein is CASRDRGKGSGGKGVYNEQFF. The CDR3 nucleotides are TGCGCCAGCAGGGACAGGGGGAAGGGTAGCGGGGGAAAGGGGGTATACAATGAGCAGTTCTTC.

V gene TRBV5-8 combines with J gene TRBJ2-5; TRBD1 might be the D (5 bases). Germline-derived CDR1 and CDR2 are SGHTS and YDEGEE. V gave up 4 bases and J gave up 5 bases, with 12 bases separating them. CDR3 length equals 13 residues. The CDR3 region is CASSQGAWETQYF. DNA of the CDR3: TGTGCCAGCAGCCAGGGCGCCTGGGAGACCCAGTACTTC.

This chain links TRBV19 with TRBJ2-7, with 9 bases fitting TRBD1. The V gene's germline CDR1 is LNHDA and CDR2 SQIVND (reference sequence). V was clipped by 7 bases and J by 3 bases; unmatched bases: 10. This CDR3 region has 15 residues. CDR3 bases: TGTGCCAGTACATTCTCCGGGACAGGGAGCTACGAGCAGTACTTC. Translated, it gives CASTFSGTGSYEQYF.

The V and J genes are TRBV10-2 and TRBJ2-5, with TRBD1 identical over 9 bases. Trimming removed 7 bases from V and 4 bases from J; junction bases left unmatched: 10. The CDR3 covers 15 residues. CDR1 and CDR2 (germline): WSHSY, SAAADI. DNA of the CDR3: TGCGCCAGCAAGGGGACAGGGAATCGGGGAGAGACCCAGTACTTC. Protein product: CASKGTGNRGETQYF.

The chain uses TRBV11-2 and TRBJ2-7; TRBD2 agrees at 10 bases. CDR1 is SGHAT and CDR2 is FQNNGV in the germline V gene. V gave up 5 bases and J gave up 6 bases; unmatched junction bases: 16. The CDR3 spans 17 residues. The CDR3 loop is CASSPEGYSGRRGEQYF. The CDR3 DNA follows: TGTGCCAGCAGCCCGGAAGGTTATAGCGGGAGGAGGGGCGAGCAGTACTTC. Using reference TRBV11-2 and TRBJ2-7 for the parts outside the CDR3, the full variable domain is EAGVAQSPRYKIIEKRQSVAFWCNPISGHATLYWYQQILGQGPKLLIQFQNNGVVDDSQLPKDRFSAERLKGVDSTLKIQPAKLEDSAVYLCASSPEGYSGRRGEQYFGPGTRLTVT.

The chain couples TRBV5-8 to TRBJ2-3, with TRBD2 identical over 14 bases. The ends lost 4 bases at V and 6 bases at J; junction bases unmatched: 4. The CDR3 is 15 amino acids. Germline values: CDR1 SGHTS, CDR2 YDEGEE. The CDR3 coding sequence is TGTGCCAGCAGCCCTGGGACTAGCGGGAGTGATACGCAGTATTTT. Its translation is CASSPGTSGSDTQYF.

The gene calls are TRBV7-5 and TRBJ1-5; the table's D call of TRBD1 was not tested on the DNA. TRBV7-5 is noted as a pseudogene. This CDR3 has 16 amino acids. CDR3 protein: CARSRHLTGGHQPQHF. The CDR3 region has the DNA TGTGCCAGAAGCCGCCACCTGACAGGGGGCCATCAGCCCCAGCATTTT.

The chain is built from TRBV2 and TRBJ2-3; D uncertain. The CDR3 runs 14 residues. Trimming removed 4 bases from V and 2 bases from J, with 10 bases in between. The V gene's germline CDR1 is SNHLY and CDR2 FYNNEI. This CDR3 is CASSGSFSTDTQYF. Written as DNA, the CDR3 is TGTGCCAGCAGTGGGTCCTTCTCCACAGATACGCAGTATTTT.

This clone has a handful of counts. V is TRBV6-5 and J is TRBJ2-7; the D gene could be TRBD1 or TRBD2 (5 bases each). In germline, CDR1 is MNHEY, CDR2 SVGAGI. The CDR3 extends over 11 amino acids. V lost 2 bases and J lost 6, with 5 bases in between. CDR3 residues: CASSYGGEQYF. In nucleotides, the CDR3 is TGTGCCAGCAGTTACGGGGGCGAGCAGTACTTC.

The V call is TRBV7-2, the J call TRBJ2-7; D gene ambiguous. Germline values: CDR1 SGHTA, CDR2 FQGNSA. The length of the CDR3 is 16 residues. Trimming cost V 1 base and J 3 bases, with 16 bases left between them. In nucleotides, the CDR3 is TGTGCCAGCAGCTTAGGTGGTGGCGACGGCAGCTACGAGCAGTACTTC. Encoded protein: CASSLGGGDGSYEQYF. Supplemented by reference TRBV7-2 and TRBJ2-7, the full variable domain reads GAGVSQSPSNKVTEKGKDVELRCDPISGHTALYWYRQSLGQGLEFLIYFQGNSAPDKSGLPSDRFSAERTGGSVSTLTIQRTQQEDSAVYLCASSLGGGDGSYEQYFGPGTRLTVT.

This chain links TRBV20-1 with TRBJ1-1; no clear D gene. The ends were cut back, 3 bases at V and 5 bases at J, with 7 bases in the middle. The CDR3 contains 11 residues. From germline, CDR1 is DFQATT and CDR2 SNEGSKA (reference sequence). The CDR3 sequence is CSARRETEAFF. As DNA, the CDR3 is TGCAGTGCTAGGAGGGAGACTGAAGCTTTCTTT.

The chain combines TRBV2 with TRBJ2-7; D is perhaps TRBD1 (5 bases). The CDR3 contains 14 residues. V gave up 8 bases and J gave up 0 bases, with 14 bases separating them. Germline V gene sequence: CDR1 SNHLY, CDR2 FYNNEI. Written as DNA, the CDR3 is TGTGCCAGCGAAGGGGCATTAAGCTCCTACGAGCAGTACTTC. Protein sequence: CASEGALSSYEQYF.

The chain combines TRBV10-3 with TRBJ1-1; perhaps TRBD1 as D (6 bases). The germline V and J ends were trimmed by 6 bases and 1 base, with 9 bases remaining between them. The CDR3 loop spans 13 amino acids. Germline V lookup: CDR1 ENHRY, CDR2 SYGVKD. The CDR3 spells CAIRTGPNTEAFF. The DNA of the CDR3 is TGTGCCATCAGGACAGGTCCGAACACTGAAGCTTTCTTT.

V and J are TRBV18 and TRBJ2-7; perhaps TRBD1 as D (5 bases). V was shortened by 6 bases and J by 4 bases, with 10 bases between the two germline ends. The germline gives CDR1 KGHSH, CDR2 LQKENI. CDR3 length equals 12 residues. CDR3 coding DNA: TGTGCCAGCTCGAATGACAGATACGAGCAGTACTTC. This gives the protein CASSNDRYEQYF.

The chain employs TRBV2 and TRBJ2-7; D is possibly TRBD1 (5 bases). This CDR3 contains 12 residues. The V gene's germline CDR1 is SNHLY and CDR2 FYNNEI. Trimming took off 11 bases at V and 2 bases at J, with 13 bases between the two ends. This CDR3 reads CAYSREAYEQYF. The DNA for the CDR3 is TGTGCCTACTCCAGGGAAGCCTACGAGCAGTACTTC.

This clone was detected only once. The V gene is TRBV7-9, the J gene TRBJ1-3; no clear D. The CDR3 contains 15 residues. With 4 bases removed from V and 3 bases from J, the gap between germline ends came to 13 bases. Germline CDR1 SEHNR, CDR2 FQNEAQ (reference sequence). The CDR3 loop is CASSSRRKFGNTIYF. As DNA, the CDR3 is TGTGCCAGCAGCTCGCGAAGGAAATTTGGAAACACCATATATTTT.

A word on this clone: Mismatch with germline at one junction end may stem from a read error. This rearrangement joins TRBV12-3 or TRBV12-4 to TRBJ2-1, with 10 bases aligning to TRBD2. This CDR3 is 11 amino acids long. The CDR3 DNA sequence: TGTGCCAGCAGTCTAGCGGGAGTTGAGATCTTC. This codes for CASSLAGVEIF.

The chain links TRBV18 to TRBJ2-2; D is undetermined. CDR1 is KGHSH and CDR2 is LQKENI in the germline V gene. The V gene lost 6 bases and the J gene lost 3 bases, with 14 bases spanning the gap. The CDR3 has 15 residues. The CDR3 DNA follows: TGTGCCAGCTCTCCTCAGAGAGGAGACACCGGGGAGCTGTTTTTT. This sequence encodes CASSPQRGDTGELFF.

This chain uses TRBV30 with TRBJ1-1; the D gene is possibly TRBD1 (6 bases). The V gene lost 5 bases and the J gene lost 5 bases, with 15 bases spanning the gap. The CDR3 length is 13 residues. Per germline, CDR1 GTSNPN and CDR2 SVGIG (reference sequence). The CDR3 spells CAWGRGGPTEAFF. The CDR3 DNA is TGTGCCTGGGGCCGTGGGGGGCCTACTGAAGCTTTCTTT.

This clone was observed once. CDR3 in DNA: TGTGCCAGTAGCACGGTAAACACCGGGGAGCTGTTTTTT. It specifies CASSTVNTGELFF. The gene calls are TRBV19 and TRBJ2-2; D gene unclear. Germline CDR1 and CDR2: LNHDA and SQIVND (reference sequence). V lost 6 bases and J lost 2, with 7 bases in between. The CDR3 covers 13 residues.

The rearrangement joins TRBV30 to TRBJ1-4; possibly TRBD1 for D (6 bases). CDR3 size: 15 residues. Germline V gene lookup returns CDR1 GTSNPN and CDR2 SVGIG (reference sequence). The V and J ends lost 1 base and 7 bases respectively, with 16 bases between them. Here the CDR3 DNA reads TGTGCCTGGAGTGCTGATCCAGGGACACCTGAAAAACTGTTTTTT. Translated: CAWSADPGTPEKLFF.